Following are 27 T cell receptor beta chains from one sample sequenced in a study of shared clonotypes between healthy human individuals. Assay: immunoSEQ multiplex PCR; the TCRdb copy retains only in-frame clones and omits some. The sample has around 1,100,000 clones; 70% to 80% are singletons. The specimen was memory CD4+ T cells from PBMCs. Subset defined: CD45RA-negative fraction. These receptors were collected from a man younger than 35 in good health. Some clones in this sample may be carry-over from other donors' samples.

The chain combines TRBV7-2 with TRBJ2-3, with 7 bases aligning to TRBD1. CDR1 and CDR2 from the germline V gene are SGHTA and FQGNSA. This CDR3 is built from 16 residues. Unmatched junction bases numbered 11, after V lost 5 bases and J lost 3 bases. The CDR3 is CASSHQLTGLTDTQYF. In DNA, the CDR3 is TGTGCCAGCAGCCATCAACTGACAGGGCTTACAGATACGCAGTATTTT.

This clone is a singleton in its sample. The rearrangement joins TRBV7-2 to TRBJ2-4; 12 bases line up with TRBD2. The germline V gene encodes CDR1 SGHTA and CDR2 FQGNSA. CDR3 length: 17 residues. V lost 1 base, J lost 6 bases, and 7 bases stayed unmatched. Written as DNA, the CDR3 is TGTGCCAGCAGCTTAGGGCTAGCGGGAGGGTGGGGAAACATTCAGTACTTC. It encodes CASSLGLAGGWGNIQYF.

A few counts support this clone. The chain uses TRBV7-2 and TRBJ2-2; D gene ambiguous. Looked up from germline, CDR1 is SGHTA and CDR2 is FQGNSA. Trimming took 7 bases from V and 2 from J, leaving 11 bases between them. The CDR3 sequence is 14 residues long. CDR3 nucleotides: TGTGCCAGCACCACCCAGACTAACACCGGGGAGCTGTTTTTT. Translated: CASTTQTNTGELFF.

The J gene is TRBJ2-2, the V gene TRBV9; D is perhaps TRBD1 or TRBD2 (5 bases each). The CDR3 totals 14 residues. Between the trimmed V and J ends, which lost 2 bases and 6 bases, there was a span of 11 bases. Per the germline V gene, CDR1 is SGDLS and CDR2 is YYNGEE. The CDR3 spells CASSVQGEPGELFF. DNA of the CDR3: TGTGCCAGCAGCGTTCAGGGAGAGCCCGGGGAGCTGTTTTTT.

V gene TRBV29-1 combines with J gene TRBJ2-1; 8 nucleotides align to TRBD2. The CDR3 contains 11 residues. Trimming at V came to 5 bases and at J to 9 bases, leaving 3 bases not matched to a gene. The germline gives CDR1 SQVTM, CDR2 ANQGSEA. CDR3 sequence reads: CSVSGGGEQFF. The DNA of the CDR3 is TGCAGCGTTTCCGGGGGGGGTGAGCAGTTCTTC.

This clone has a count of ten or more. The J gene is TRBJ2-4, the V gene TRBV4-1, with a possible D match to TRBD1 (6 bases). The V and J ends lost 1 base and 5 bases respectively, with 12 bases between them. Germline-derived CDR1 and CDR2 are MGHRA and YSYEKL. CDR3 length: 15 residues. DNA for the CDR3: TGCGCCAGCAGCCAAGTACGAGGGGGTGAAAACATTCAGTACTTC. It yields the protein CASSQVRGGENIQYF.

The chain employs TRBV11-2 and TRBJ2-7; D uncertain. V lost 2 bases to trimming and J lost 1 base, with 12 bases between them. The V gene's germline CDR1 is SGHAT and CDR2 FQNNGV. The CDR3 extends over 15 amino acids. CDR3 DNA sequence: TGTGCCAGCAGCTTATTAGGGCCCGGGTCCTACGAGCAGTACTTC. Translation gives CASSLLGPGSYEQYF.

This clone has just one count. This chain joins TRBV7-3 and TRBJ2-7, with 9 nucleotides matching TRBD2. The CDR3 extends over 15 amino acids. Trimming cost V 5 bases and J 5 bases; bases outside gene matches: 10. The germline gives CDR1 SGHTA, CDR2 FQGTGA. The CDR3 reads CASSALAGAQNEQYF. The CDR3 DNA follows: TGTGCCAGCAGCGCGTTAGCGGGAGCTCAGAACGAGCAGTACTTC. The full variable domain, in which reference TRBV7-3 and TRBJ2-7 provide the parts outside the CDR3, is GAGVSQTPSNKVTEKGKYVELRCDPISGHTALYWYRQSLGQGPEFLIYFQGTGAADDSGLPNDRFFAVRPEGSVSTLKIQRTERGDSAVYLCASSALAGAQNEQYFGPGTRLTVT.

The chain joins TRBV27 to TRBJ2-7; 8 positions match TRBD2. The CDR3 length is 14 residues. Germline trimming cut 6 bases from V and 0 bases from J; bases unmatched to any gene: 4. Germline V lookup: CDR1 MNHEY, CDR2 SMNVEV (reference sequence). In DNA form, the CDR3 reads TGTGCCAGCAGGGCGGGAGGCTACTCCTACGAGCAGTACTTC. Translation: CASRAGGYSYEQYF.

As for this clone: Other nucleotide sequences in the sample specify the same CDR3. The V and J genes are TRBV11-2 and TRBJ2-1; TRBD1 agrees at 8 bases. The CDR3 totals 13 residues. V shed 3 bases, J shed 7 bases, and the junction held 2 bases outside the gene matches. CDR1 is SGHAT and CDR2 is FQNNGV in the germline V gene. The chain's CDR3 is CASSLDRENEQFF. CDR3 coding DNA: TGTGCCAGCAGCTTGGACAGGGAAAATGAGCAGTTCTTC. Full variable domain (rest looked up from reference TRBV11-2 and TRBJ2-1): EAGVAQSPRYKIIEKRQSVAFWCNPISGHATLYWYQQILGQGPKLLIQFQNNGVVDDSQLPKDRFSAERLKGVDSTLKIQPAKLEDSAVYLCASSLDRENEQFFGPGTRLTVL.

V gene TRBV5-1 combines with J gene TRBJ1-1, with unresolved D. V was shortened by 4 bases and J by 1 base, with 11 bases between the two germline ends. This CDR3 is built from 14 residues. CDR1 is SGHRS, CDR2 YFSETQ, per germline. The CDR3 DNA reads TGCGCCAGCAGCCCGGGTAGTGGGAACACTGAAGCTTTCTTT. Translation: CASSPGSGNTEAFF.

The V gene is TRBV29-1, the J gene TRBJ2-7; tentatively, D is TRBD1 or TRBD2 (5 bases each). Trimming removed 7 bases from V and 3 bases from J, with 25 bases in between. Germline assignment: CDR1 SQVTM and CDR2 ANQGSEA. This CDR3 comprises 16 residues. CDR3 in DNA: TGCAGCGCAACGAACACCGGGACCCACCGTTTCTACGAGCAGTACTTC. Its protein product is CSATNTGTHRFYEQYF.

This chain links TRBV7-2 with TRBJ1-5; TRBD1 might be the D (5 bases). From germline, CDR1 is SGHTA and CDR2 FQGNSA. The CDR3 totals 14 residues. Trimming stripped 5 bases from V and 11 bases from J, with 19 bases between. The DNA of the CDR3 is TGTGCCAGCAGCCCGAGGTCAGGTTGGGGGGCCCAGCATTTT. Protein product: CASSPRSGWGAQHF.

J is TRBJ1-1 and V is TRBV11-1; 10 bases fit TRBD1. Per the germline V gene, CDR1 is SGHAT and CDR2 is FQDESV (reference sequence). After removal of 4 bases from V and 10 bases from J, the junction contained 6 bases not matched to a gene. CDR3 length: 13 residues. The CDR3, as DNA: TGTGCCAGCAGCTCGGGACAGGGGCTAGGAGCTTTCTTT. Its translation: CASSSGQGLGAFF.

The chain combines TRBV5-8 with TRBJ2-4, with 7 bases matching TRBD1. CDR1 SGHTS and CDR2 YDEGEE come from the germline V gene. This CDR3 contains 17 residues. J gave up 6 bases and V 3 bases, and 15 bases lay outside the gene matches. The DNA for the CDR3 is TGTGCCAGCAGCTATGGACAGGCCCTTGGGGAGAGAAACATTCAGTACTTC. Its translation: CASSYGQALGERNIQYF.

As to this clone: A read error is possible here, since a much larger clone lies one base away. The genes are TRBV7-2 and TRBJ2-6; possibly TRBD1 for D (5 bases). Germline-derived CDR1 and CDR2 are SGHTA and FQGNSA. Trimming took 6 bases from V and 0 from J, leaving 9 bases between them. The CDR3 contains 15 residues. The CDR3 coding sequence is TGTGCCAGCAGTTACGACAGCTCTGGGGCCAACGTCCTGACTTTC. Translated: CASSYDSSGANVLTF. Looking up the rest from reference TRBV7-2 and TRBJ2-6 gives the full variable domain: GAGVSQSPSNKVTEKGKDVELRCDPISGHTALYWYRQSLGQGLEFLIYFQGNSAPDKSGLPSDRFSAERTGGSVSTLTIQRTQQEDSAVYLCASSYDSSGANVLTFGAGSRLTVL.

As regards this clone: A far bigger clonotype differs at one base, so this is likely a read error. The rearrangement links TRBV7-3 to TRBJ1-1; no reliable D call. The CDR3 is 14 residues long. V was cut by 0 bases and J by 1 base, with 6 bases left in between. Germline CDR1 SGHTA, CDR2 FQGTGA. The CDR3 DNA reads TGTGCCAGCAGCTTAACGAGTCAGAACACTGAAGCTTTCTTT. It codes for CASSLTSQNTEAFF.

Note on this clone: A much more abundant neighbour one base away suggests this may be a read error. This chain connects TRBV7-3 to TRBJ2-2; 7 nucleotides match TRBD2. The CDR3 spans 13 residues. Germline trimming cut 5 bases from V and 6 bases from J; bases unmatched to any gene: 3. Germline CDR1 reads SGHTA; CDR2 reads FQGTGA. The CDR3 region is CASSRTSAGELFF. CDR3 sequence (DNA): TGTGCCAGCAGCCGCACTAGCGCCGGGGAGCTGTTTTTT.

This sequence joins TRBV19 and TRBJ1-1, with 7 bases matching TRBD1. The V gene's germline CDR1 is LNHDA and CDR2 SQIVND (reference sequence). The junction had 4 bases not matched to a gene; V was cut back by 6 bases and J by 0 bases. This CDR3 has 14 residues. The CDR3 DNA sequence: TGTGCCAGTAGGGTTGACAGGGTGAACACTGAAGCTTTCTTT. As protein: CASRVDRVNTEAFF.

The chain links TRBV19 to TRBJ2-7; D unclear. V lost 3 bases and J 3 bases, leaving 12 bases between the germline ends. There are 14 residues in the CDR3. Germline V lookup: CDR1 LNHDA, CDR2 SQIVND (reference sequence). In nucleotides, the CDR3 is TGTGCCAGTAGTATCGGGTGGCCCAACTACGAGCAGTACTTC. The encoded protein is CASSIGWPNYEQYF. The whole variable domain, remainder taken from reference TRBV19 and TRBJ2-7, is DGGITQSPKYLFRKEGQNVTLSCEQNLNHDAMYWYRQDPGQGLRLIYYSQIVNDFQKGDIAEGYSVSREKKESFPLTVTSAQKNPTAFYLCASSIGWPNYEQYFGPGTRLTVT.

The chain carries TRBV5-6 and TRBJ2-3; unclear D gene. There are 14 residues in the CDR3. Trimming removed 1 base from V and 7 bases from J, with 13 bases in between. Germline V CDR1 and CDR2: SGHDT, YYEEEE. CDR3 coding DNA: TGTGCCAGCAGCTTGTTCACTACACAGCATACGCAGTATTTT. Amino acids: CASSLFTTQHTQYF.

The chain employs TRBV2 and TRBJ2-5; 13 bases line up with TRBD2. The CDR3 is 16 residues long. V was clipped by 4 bases and J by 5 bases; unmatched bases: 7. Germline lookup yields CDR1 SNHLY and CDR2 FYNNEI. The CDR3 coding sequence is TGTGCCAGCAGTGCACGGACTAGCGGGAGTTTGGAGACCCAGTACTTC. Translating gives CASSARTSGSLETQYF.

The genes are TRBV15 and TRBJ1-2, with 7 bases fitting TRBD1. Germline CDR1 and CDR2: LNHNV and YYDKDF (reference sequence). V lost 0 bases, J lost 4 bases, and 2 bases stayed unmatched. The CDR3 is 14 residues long. Here the CDR3 reads CATSRDGQAYGYTF. CDR3 in DNA: TGTGCCACCAGCAGAGATGGACAGGCCTATGGCTACACCTTC.

The chain employs TRBV7-3 and TRBJ2-1; D remains ambiguous. Germline V gene data show CDR1 as SGHTA and CDR2 as FQGTGA. V was cut by 4 bases and J by 8 bases, with 12 bases left in between. CDR3 length: 13 residues. The CDR3 sequence: CASSSSRTHEQFF. The CDR3 coding sequence is TGTGCCAGCAGCTCCAGCCGGACCCATGAGCAGTTCTTC.

Regarding this clone: The sample has other DNA sequences that encode this CDR3 too. This chain uses TRBV20-1 with TRBJ2-5; weak D call: TRBD1 (5 bases). The germline V gene has CDR1 DFQATT and CDR2 SNEGSKA (reference sequence). V lost 5 bases, J lost 5 bases, and 9 bases lay in between. This CDR3 has 11 amino acids. CDR3 amino acids: CSAAGKETQYF. The DNA of the CDR3 is TGCAGTGCTGCAGGGAAGGAGACCCAGTACTTC.

V gene TRBV5-1 combines with J gene TRBJ2-6; D possibly corresponds to TRBD1 (5 bases). Germline V gene data show CDR1 as SGHRS and CDR2 as YFSETQ. The CDR3 has 15 residues. The V end was cut by 0 bases, the J end by 7 bases, with 11 bases between. The DNA of the CDR3 is TGCGCCAGCAGCTTGGTGGCAGGGCCCGCCAACGTCCTGACTTTC. This translates into CASSLVAGPANVLTF.

The chain joins TRBV21-1 to TRBJ1-5; the table assigns TRBD1, which was not confirmed against the DNA. TRBV21-1 is flagged as a pseudogene. There are 20 residues in the CDR3. CDR3 coding DNA: TGTGCCAGCAGCAAAGCGGGGGCGGGCCCGGGTTCTTATAGCAATCAGCCCCAGCATTTT. It specifies CASSKAGAGPGSYSNQPQHF.